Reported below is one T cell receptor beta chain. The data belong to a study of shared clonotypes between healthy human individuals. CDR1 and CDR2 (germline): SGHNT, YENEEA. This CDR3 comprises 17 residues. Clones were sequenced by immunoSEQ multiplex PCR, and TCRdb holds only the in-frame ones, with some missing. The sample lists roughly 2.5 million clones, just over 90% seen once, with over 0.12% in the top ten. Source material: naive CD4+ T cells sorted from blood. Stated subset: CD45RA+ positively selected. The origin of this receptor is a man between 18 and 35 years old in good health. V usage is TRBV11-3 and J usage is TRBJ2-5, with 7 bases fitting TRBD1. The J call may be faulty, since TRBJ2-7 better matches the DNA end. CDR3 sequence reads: CASSSQGQALCRYEQYF. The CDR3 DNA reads TGTGCCAGCAGCTCCCAAGGACAGGCCCTATGTCGGTACGAGCAGTACTTC.